Included here is one T cell receptor beta chain sequence, with context. This sample was included in a study of sequential checkpoint blockade in melanoma. Clones were read by immunoSEQ multiplex PCR, and TCRdb kept only the in-frame ones, dropping some. The table records around 12,000 clones, approximately 70% of them present only once. Per the germline V gene, CDR1 is SNHLY and CDR2 is FYNNEI. This CDR3 spans 15 amino acids. Stated treatment: randomized to nivolumab then ipilimumab (arm A) or the reverse (arm B). The sample consisted of CD8+ T cells sorted from blood (inferred from file names), taken from a patient given nivolumab and ipilimumab in sequence. The receptor's source is a human donor with melanoma. The chain joins TRBV2 to TRBJ2-5; D is undetermined. The DNA matches TRBJ2-7 better at its end, which makes the J call doubtful. Here the CDR3 reads CASTPSFSRHYEQYF. The CDR3 nucleotides are TGTGCCAGCACCCCTTCCTTTTCCCGGCACTACGAGCAGTACTTC.